This T cell receptor (beta chain) was sequenced for a study of T cells in Graves' hyperthyroidism and ophthalmopathy. Whole-study results and caveats: Among thyroid clonotypes expanded above 0.001, most also appeared in blood.

In this sample, this clonotype turned up a few times. Antigen: not known. The source material, RNA transcripts, was used to amplify TCR beta CDR3 regions. The TCR CDR3 first-round RT-PCR relied on the HTBI primer set. TCRdb independently ran MiXCR on the multiplex PCR reads; one entry per CDR3 protein. This table holds some 550,000 distinct CDR3 sequences, about 20% found once. Graves' hyperthyroidism is called stable when ophthalmopathy does not progress within 18 months. Sequencing input: blood. This receptor was taken from a man aged 18-30 years with Graves' hyperthyroidism.

CDR3 nucleotides: TGTGCCAGCAGCTACGCGGGGGCCCAAGAGACCCAGTACTTC. Residues: CASSYAGAQETQYF. The chain carries TRBV13 and TRBJ2-5; D is possibly TRBD2 (7 bases). Trimming pared 4 bases from V and 1 base from J, leaving 10 bases between. This CDR3 has 14 residues. CDR1 and CDR2 from the germline V gene are PRHDT and FYEKMQ (reference sequence).